These T cell receptor beta chains were read from a single sample in a study of blood T cell repertoires in COVID-19. Libraries were prepared by immunoSEQ multiplex PCR; TCRdb keeps only in-frame clonotypes and omits some of them. The sample has some 95,000 clones, around 93% seen once. Sequenced input: peripheral blood. Receptor source: a human donor with active COVID-19. The donor label of this sample is uncertain. The CDR3 runs from the conserved cysteine through the conserved F or W. The order of the fields is clone size, V gene, J gene, D gene, CDR3 DNA, CDR3 protein. A D gene is named only where the DNA matches it firmly. A row's size may be missing; if present it is once, few, many or a size class.

size: -
V: TRBV25-1
J: TRBJ2-2
D: -
DNA: TGTGCCAGCAGTGGGTATAAACAGGGTACCGGGGAGCTGTTTTTT
CDR3: CASSGYKQGTGELFF

size: -
V: TRBV13
J: TRBJ2-1
D: TRBD2
DNA: TGTGCCAGCAGCGCGGGGGACTTCCCGCGTTACAATGAGCAGTTCTTC
CDR3: CASSAGDFPRYNEQFF

size: once
V: TRBV4-2
J: TRBJ1-3
D: TRBD1
DNA: TGTGCCAGCAGCCAAGAAACAGGGGCGGCGGGAAACACCATATATTTT
CDR3: CASSQETGAAGNTIYF

size: -
V: TRBV5-1
J: TRBJ2-1
D: -
DNA: TGCGCCAGCAGCCCGAGGTGGGGCCGCAGCTCCTACAATGAGCAGTTCTTC
CDR3: CASSPRWGRSSYNEQFF

size: -
V: TRBV19
J: TRBJ2-5
D: -
DNA: TGTGCCAGCAGGACGGGAAAGCGAGAGACCCAGTACTTC
CDR3: CASRTGKRETQYF

size: -
V: TRBV7-2
J: TRBJ1-6
D: TRBD1
DNA: TGTGCCAGCAGCCCACGGGGACAGGGGGATTCACCCCTCCACTTT
CDR3: CASSPRGQGDSPLHF

size: -
V: TRBV19
J: TRBJ2-1
D: TRBD2
DNA: TGTGCCAGTAGTCGGAGCGGGGGAGTTTACAATGAGCAGTTCTTC
CDR3: CASSRSGGVYNEQFF

size: -
V: TRBV1
J: TRBJ2-1
D: -
DNA: TGCACCAGCAGTCAGAGGACTAGCGGGGGGGATACCTACAATGAGCAGTTCTTC
CDR3: CTSSQRTSGGDTYNEQFF

size: -
V: TRBV10-3
J: TRBJ2-5
D: TRBD2
DNA: TGTGCCATCAGTGAAATAGCGGGGGTTCAAGAGACCCAGTACTTC
CDR3: CAISEIAGVQETQYF

size: -
V: TRBV6-6
J: TRBJ2-5
D: -
DNA: TGTGCCAGCAGTCCGTTTAGGATTCTGACCTCGGGAGAGACCCAGTACTTC
CDR3: CASSPFRILTSGETQYF

size: -
V: TRBV9
J: TRBJ2-2
D: -
DNA: TGTGCCAGCAGCGTAGTAACTCCCGCCGGGGAGCTGTTTTTT
CDR3: CASSVVTPAGELFF

size: few
V: TRBV6-5
J: TRBJ2-7
D: -
DNA: TGTGCCAGCAGTTCCCCCTGGGCAGGGCTATCCTACGAGCAGTACTTC
CDR3: CASSSPWAGLSYEQYF

size: -
V: TRBV10-1
J: TRBJ1-3
D: -
DNA: TGCGCCAGCAGTGATGTCCGGGATTCTGGAAACACCATATATTTT
CDR3: CASSDVRDSGNTIYF

size: -
V: TRBV7-9
J: TRBJ2-3
D: -
DNA: TGTGCCAGCAGCTTAATTCCCGTCAGCACAGATACGCAGTATTTT
CDR3: CASSLIPVSTDTQYF

size: -
V: TRBV2
J: TRBJ1-3
D: -
DNA: TGTGCCAGTCCGCGGGCCGGGAGCTCTGGAAACACCATATATTTT
CDR3: CASPRAGSSGNTIYF

size: -
V: TRBV4-1
J: TRBJ2-4
D: TRBD2
DNA: TGCGCCAGCAGCCAAGGCGGGGGGTACATTCAGTACTTC
CDR3: CASSQGGGYIQYF

size: -
V: TRBV5-1
J: TRBJ2-5
D: TRBD1
DNA: TGCGCCAGCAGCGAGACAGGGGAGGAAGAGACCCAGTACTTC
CDR3: CASSETGEEETQYF

size: once
V: TRBV27
J: TRBJ2-7
D: TRBD1
DNA: TGTGCCAGCAGTTTATCAGGGGGCGGATACGAGCAGTACTTC
CDR3: CASSLSGGGYEQYF

size: -
V: TRBV4-2
J: TRBJ2-3
D: -
DNA: TGTGCCAGCAGCCCTTATACTAGTGGGGGCACAGATACGCAGTATTTT
CDR3: CASSPYTSGGTDTQYF

size: -
V: TRBV7-9
J: TRBJ2-1
D: -
DNA: TGTGCCAGCAGCTTAGGTGGCGGGGGCCTCTCCTACAATGAGCAGTTCTTC
CDR3: CASSLGGGGLSYNEQFF

size: -
V: TRBV5-1
J: TRBJ2-7
D: TRBD1
DNA: TGCGCCAGCAGCTTTGGGCAGGGGGCAGGAGAGCAGTACTTC
CDR3: CASSFGQGAGEQYF

size: -
V: TRBV29-1
J: TRBJ2-7
D: TRBD1
DNA: TGCAGCGTGGGACAGGGGGCTTACGAGCAGTACTTC
CDR3: CSVGQGAYEQYF

size: -
V: TRBV25-1
J: TRBJ2-5
D: TRBD1
DNA: TGTGCCAGCAGTGACAGGGGGCTTGGGACCCAGTACTTC
CDR3: CASSDRGLGTQYF

size: -
V: TRBV9
J: TRBJ1-6
D: -
DNA: TGTGCCAGCAGCGCCTGGGGGGGGGAGAATTCACCCCTCCACTTT
CDR3: CASSAWGGENSPLHF

size: -
V: TRBV5-4
J: TRBJ2-7
D: -
DNA: TGTGCCAGCAGCCAGCAGACTGGCTACGAGCAGTACTTC
CDR3: CASSQQTGYEQYF

size: -
V: TRBV19
J: TRBJ2-7
D: TRBD1
DNA: TGTGCCAGTAGTATCAGGGACAGGGGGGGAGAAGAGCAGTACTTC
CDR3: CASSIRDRGGEEQYF

size: -
V: TRBV20-1
J: TRBJ1-5
D: -
DNA: TGCAGTGCTAGGGAGGATCAGCCCCAGCATTTT
CDR3: CSAREDQPQHF

size: -
V: TRBV6-5
J: TRBJ1-2
D: -
DNA: TGTGCCAGCAGTTCGTCGGGGGGGCAGGGCTATGGCTACACCTTC
CDR3: CASSSSGGQGYGYTF

size: -
V: TRBV12-3/TRBV12-4
J: TRBJ1-2
D: -
DNA: TGTGCCAGCAGTTTTCAGGGAACCAACGGCTACACCTTC
CDR3: CASSFQGTNGYTF

size: -
V: TRBV5-4
J: TRBJ1-1
D: -
DNA: TGTGCCAGCAGCTTTAGGGACTGGGGGACCACTGAAGCTTTCTTT
CDR3: CASSFRDWGTTEAFF

size: -
V: TRBV7-2
J: TRBJ1-2
D: -
DNA: TGTGCCAGCAGCTTAGGTGGCCTTTATGGCTACACCTTC
CDR3: CASSLGGLYGYTF

size: -
V: TRBV25-1
J: TRBJ2-7
D: TRBD2
DNA: TGTGCCAGCAGTGGTCTGCTAGCGGGAGAATACGAGCAGTACTTC
CDR3: CASSGLLAGEYEQYF

size: -
V: TRBV29-1
J: TRBJ2-1
D: TRBD2
DNA: TGCAGCGTTGGATCTAGCGGGGCCTACAATGAGCAGTTCTTC
CDR3: CSVGSSGAYNEQFF

size: -
V: TRBV4-2
J: TRBJ2-3
D: -
DNA: TGTGCCAGCAGCCCGACTAGTTCACTCACAGATACGCAGTATTTT
CDR3: CASSPTSSLTDTQYF

size: -
V: TRBV21-1
J: TRBJ2-7
D: -
DNA: TGTGCCAGCAGCATTAAGTTTGGCGGACAGAAATCCTCCTACGAGCAGTACTTC
CDR3: CASSIKFGGQKSSYEQYF

size: -
V: TRBV5-1
J: TRBJ2-7
D: -
DNA: TGCGCCAGCAGCTTGGGTGAGGCCTACGAGCAGTACTTC
CDR3: CASSLGEAYEQYF

size: few
V: TRBV7-9
J: TRBJ2-7
D: TRBD2
DNA: TGTGCCAGCGCGCTAGCGGAACCCTACGAGCAGTACTTC
CDR3: CASALAEPYEQYF

size: -
V: TRBV5-1
J: TRBJ1-4
D: -
DNA: TGCGCCAGCAGCTTGCAGACAGCGAAAAATGAAAAACTGTTTTTT
CDR3: CASSLQTAKNEKLFF

size: -
V: TRBV7-2
J: TRBJ1-4
D: TRBD1
DNA: TGTGCCAGCAGGATACAGGGGGTTTGGGCAACTAATGAAAAACTGTTTTTT
CDR3: CASRIQGVWATNEKLFF

size: -
V: TRBV5-4
J: TRBJ2-7
D: TRBD1
DNA: TGTGCCAGCGCATCTGAGGGGGCCGCCTACGAGCAGTACTTC
CDR3: CASASEGAAYEQYF

size: -
V: TRBV9
J: TRBJ2-7
D: -
DNA: TGTGCCAGCAGCGTAGGCGGCGGGGCGGCCTACGAGCAGTACTTC
CDR3: CASSVGGGAAYEQYF

size: -
V: TRBV10-2
J: TRBJ1-4
D: TRBD1
DNA: TGCGCCAGCAGGACCGGGACAGGGGAGGAAAAACTGTTTTTT
CDR3: CASRTGTGEEKLFF

size: -
V: TRBV28
J: TRBJ1-2
D: -
DNA: TGTGCCAGCAGTGGACCGGACAGCTCCTATGGCTACACCTTC
CDR3: CASSGPDSSYGYTF

size: -
V: TRBV7-2
J: TRBJ1-5
D: TRBD1
DNA: TGTGCCAGCAGCGCCCGGACAGGGGGCGATCAGCCCCAGCATTTT
CDR3: CASSARTGGDQPQHF

size: -
V: TRBV6-5
J: TRBJ2-3
D: -
DNA: TGTGCCAGCAGTCCGCTCAGGGGTTTCGCGCAGTATTTT
CDR3: CASSPLRGFAQYF

size: once
V: TRBV15
J: TRBJ1-2
D: -
DNA: TGTGCCACCAGCAGAGATATCAGAGGCTACACCTTC
CDR3: CATSRDIRGYTF

size: -
V: TRBV13
J: TRBJ2-7
D: -
DNA: TGTGCCAGCAGCTTAGCAGGAATAACCTACGAGCAGTACTTC
CDR3: CASSLAGITYEQYF

size: -
V: TRBV28
J: TRBJ2-1
D: -
DNA: TGTGCCAGCAGTTTACCCGGGAACAATGAGCAGTTCTTC
CDR3: CASSLPGNNEQFF

size: -
V: TRBV13
J: TRBJ2-3
D: -
DNA: TGTGCCAGCAGCCAAACAGGATCAGATACGCAGTATTTT
CDR3: CASSQTGSDTQYF

size: -
V: TRBV4-3
J: TRBJ2-7
D: -
DNA: TGCGCCAGCAGCCAAGGCGCAGGGGACTCCTACGAGCAGTACTTC
CDR3: CASSQGAGDSYEQYF

size: -
V: TRBV13
J: TRBJ2-3
D: TRBD2
DNA: TGTGCCAGCAGCTGGAGACTAGCGGGGGGGCCCATAGCAGATACGCAGTATTTT
CDR3: CASSWRLAGGPIADTQYF

size: few
V: TRBV3-1/TRBV3-2
J: TRBJ2-3
D: -
DNA: TGTGCCAGCAGCCCCAGACAGGCTTCTAGCACAGATACGCAGTATTTT
CDR3: CASSPRQASSTDTQYF

size: -
V: TRBV5-1
J: TRBJ2-7
D: TRBD1
DNA: TGCGCCAGCAGCTTGGGGGTGGAACAGGGGAGACCCGGGCAGTACTTC
CDR3: CASSLGVEQGRPGQYF

size: -
V: TRBV5-1
J: TRBJ2-5
D: -
DNA: TGCGCCAGCAGCGTTCCAGGGGGGCCGGGAGAGACCCAGTACTTC
CDR3: CASSVPGGPGETQYF